The TCR beta chain under discussion was sequenced for a study of T cell repertoires in cytomegalovirus infection. At the level of the study: As its CMV epitopes, the study selected recently identified HLA-C-restricted and well-studied HLA-B-restricted targets. The public TCR beta signatures pointed to both CMV infection and matching HLA type.

The CDR3 is 13 amino acids. V was cut by 4 bases and J by 3 bases, with 10 bases left in between. Germline-derived CDR1 and CDR2 are SGHNT and YYREEE (reference sequence). In the case of this clonotype: Its antigen is currently unknown.

TCRdb processed the reads anew with MiXCR; each CDR3 protein has one entry. This sample has 640,000 or so distinct CDR3 sequences, with 33% found just once. V is TRBV5-4 and J is TRBJ2-5; D not resolved. Sequences were derived from cultured PBMCs, sampled from culture after CMV antigen stimulation. This sequence was found in a human donor in good health (CMV status not recorded). Some clones in this sample may be carry-over from other donors' samples. CDR3 protein: CASSVGQKETQYF. The CDR3 DNA reads as TGTGCCAGCAGCGTGGGCCAAAAAGAGACCCAGTACTTC.